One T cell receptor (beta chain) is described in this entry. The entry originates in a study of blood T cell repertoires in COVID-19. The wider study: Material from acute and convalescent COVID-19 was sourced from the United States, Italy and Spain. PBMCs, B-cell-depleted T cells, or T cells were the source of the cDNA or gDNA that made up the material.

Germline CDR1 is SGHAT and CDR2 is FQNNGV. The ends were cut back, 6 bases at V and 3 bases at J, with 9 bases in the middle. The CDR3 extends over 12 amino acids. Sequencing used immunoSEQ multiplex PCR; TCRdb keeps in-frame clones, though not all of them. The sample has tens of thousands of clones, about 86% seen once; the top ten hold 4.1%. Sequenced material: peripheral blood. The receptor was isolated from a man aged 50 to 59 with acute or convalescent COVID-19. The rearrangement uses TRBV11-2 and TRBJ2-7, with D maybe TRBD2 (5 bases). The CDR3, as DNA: TGTGCCAGCAGTCCGGGGAACTACGAGCAGTACTTC. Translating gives CASSPGNYEQYF.